This T cell receptor (beta chain) originates from a study of T cell responses to AZD1222 COVID-19 vaccine (dated by TCRdb to the early 2020s). Some background on the complete study: AZD1222 recipients whose second dose came at about 4 weeks and those whose second dose came at about 12 weeks were combined into one group, since spike-specific TCR depth and breadth did not differ between the two schedules. TCR sequencing covered 233 trial participants: 207 given two doses of AZD1222 and 26 given two doses of MenACWY control vaccine. Trial participants were enrolled by age into subgroups of 18-55, 56-69 and 70-plus years, and 148, 28 and 57 TCR-sequenced participants, respectively, were included in these subgroups.

The CDR3 regions of human TCRbeta chains were subjected to immunosequencing. In the authors' own workflow: Repertoire TCRs were matched against a reference library of SARS-CoV-2-specific TCRs generated with the MIRA antigen-specificity platform. Breadth meant the fraction of unique TCRs that were SARS-CoV-2-associated, whereas depth meant the fraction of total T cells that were SARS-CoV-2-associated. Using the MIRA data, each spike-specific TCR was assigned both to the spike region to which the TCR was reactive and to a CD4 or CD8 class. Log10-transformed breadth and depth values were compared by one-way ANOVA with Sidak's multiple comparisons tests. TCRdb stores this immuneACCESS table with in-frame sequences only. Part of the clones is absent; in the studies checked, under half of the shortfall reflects unresolved V genes, and no reason is known for the rest. The V and J calls and clone size are taken from that table; D and trimming were inferred from the DNA. In this sample the table shows tens of thousands of clones, roughly 80% of which occur a single time. Less than 25% of the sample goes to the ten largest clones.

A word on this clone: Its antigen remains undetermined. No base qualities exist here, and no much larger clone lies one base off it.

Per the publication, the time point label means: baseline before first vaccination. The vaccinee samples were drawn from two UK trials, COV001 and COV002, one of which was a single-blind randomized controlled phase 2/3 trial testing AZD1222 (ChAdOx1 nCoV-19) in healthy adults. Trial participant PBMC samples were collected at day 0 and day 28 after the second dose for TCRbeta chain sequencing. General conclusions and limits of the study: Spike-specific TCR breadth and depth rose significantly after two AZD1222 doses compared with day 0 and with MenACWY recipients. The 56-69-year group was small, and its depth increase did not reach significance, likely because of low power. Most participants were white British and females outnumbered males, and the authors suggested that clonal diversity may have been underestimated. Nearly half of unique spike-specific TCRs reportedly recognized epitopes outside regions mutated in the B.1.351 and B.1.1.7 variants. Because no samples from the day 14 peak response were available, repertoires could be characterized only after the peak T cell response. Only five to seven AZD1222 recipients were SARS-CoV-2 seropositive at baseline, limiting conclusions about previously exposed vaccinees. The whole spike protein was spanned by vaccine-associated CD4 TCRs, and dominant responses were seen in regions 160-218 and 743-854.

The CDR3 runs 12 residues from the cysteine to the phenylalanine. The kept DNA is CDR3 alone, 36 bases in frame from the first base. The germline V gene yields MNHEY for CDR1 and SVGAGI for CDR2. Trimming at the junction amounts to 7 bases on V and 3 bases on J, and the germline ends lie 10 bases apart. Sequences were derived from peripheral blood, sampled on day 0 of AZD1222 vaccination. The receptor comes from an adult in good health. This chain is built from TRBV6-5 and TRBJ2-7, with no D gene named confidently. DNA sequence: TGTGCCAGCATGGCAGGAGACTACGAGCAGTACTTC. This sequence encodes CASMAGDYEQYF.